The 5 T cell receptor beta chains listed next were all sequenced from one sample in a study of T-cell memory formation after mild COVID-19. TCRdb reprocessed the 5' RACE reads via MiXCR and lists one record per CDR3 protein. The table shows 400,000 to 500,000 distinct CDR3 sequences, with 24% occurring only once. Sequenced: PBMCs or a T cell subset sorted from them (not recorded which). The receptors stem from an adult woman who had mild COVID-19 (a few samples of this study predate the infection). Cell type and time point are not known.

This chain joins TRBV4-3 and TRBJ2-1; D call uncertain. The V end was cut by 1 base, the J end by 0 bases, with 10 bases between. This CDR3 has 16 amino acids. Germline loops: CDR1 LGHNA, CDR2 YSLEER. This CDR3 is CASSQAYGSSYNEQFF. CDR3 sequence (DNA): TGCGCCAGCAGCCAAGCCTACGGTAGCTCCTACAATGAGCAGTTCTTC.

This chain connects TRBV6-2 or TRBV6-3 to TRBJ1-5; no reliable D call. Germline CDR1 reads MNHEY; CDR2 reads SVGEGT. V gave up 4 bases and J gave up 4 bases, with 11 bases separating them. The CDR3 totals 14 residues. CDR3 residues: CASSSLDGNQPQHF. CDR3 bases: TGTGCCAGCAGTTCTTTGGACGGGAATCAGCCCCAGCATTTT.

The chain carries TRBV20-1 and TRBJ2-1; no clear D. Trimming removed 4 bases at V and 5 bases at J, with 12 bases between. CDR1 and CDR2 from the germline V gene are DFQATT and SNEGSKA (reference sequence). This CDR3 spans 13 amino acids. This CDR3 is CSAKFWANNEQFF. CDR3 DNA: TGCAGTGCTAAATTTTGGGCCAACAATGAGCAGTTCTTC.

The CDR3 loop is CASSPSRGLTEAFF. DNA of the CDR3: TGTGCCAGCTCACCGAGCAGGGGGCTCACTGAAGCTTTCTTT. The chain combines TRBV18 with TRBJ1-1; the match to TRBD1 covers 8 bases. Germline V gene sequence: CDR1 KGHSH, CDR2 LQKENI. The CDR3 sequence is 14 residues long. V shed 3 bases, J shed 4 bases, and the junction held 4 bases outside the gene matches.

DNA for the CDR3: TGTGCCAGCAGCGTAACAGGGGACACCGGGGAGCTGTTTTTT. Its protein is CASSVTGDTGELFF. The chain recombines TRBV9 with TRBJ2-2, with 7 positions matching TRBD1. Per germline, CDR1 SGDLS and CDR2 YYNGEE. The CDR3 has 14 residues. V gave up 1 base and J gave up 3 bases; unmatched junction bases: 0.